These 28 T cell receptor beta chains share one sample of origin, sequenced in a study of T cell responses to AZD1222 COVID-19 vaccine. The repertoire was sequenced with immunoSEQ multiplex PCR; TCRdb's copy has only in-frame clones and lacks some. This table holds about 120,000 clones, roughly 91% found once. The material sequenced was peripheral blood, taken 28 days after the second AZD1222 dose. Receptor source: an adult who received the AZD1222 COVID-19 vaccine.

The V and J genes are TRBV14 and TRBJ2-3; TRBD2 aligns across 8 bases. Germline V gene data show CDR1 as SGHDN and CDR2 as FVKESK. CDR3 length: 18 residues. V lost 6 bases, J lost 2 bases, and 16 bases stayed unmatched. For the CDR3, the DNA is TGTGCCAGCAGTCCCCAGACGATAGCGGGGTCCCTCACAGATACGCAGTATTTT. Translating gives CASSPQTIAGSLTDTQYF.

The CDR3 spells CASSQAGANVLTF. The CDR3 coding sequence is TGTGCCAGCAGCCAAGCTGGGGCCAACGTCCTGACTTTC. The chain employs TRBV14 and TRBJ2-6; D remains unclear. Trimming took 1 base from V and 2 from J, leaving 0 bases between them. Germline CDR1 reads SGHDN; CDR2 reads FVKESK. The CDR3 length is 13 residues.

This chain joins TRBV7-9 and TRBJ2-4; 9 bases are shared with TRBD2. CDR1 and CDR2 from the germline V gene are SEHNR and FQNEAQ (reference sequence). The J segment lost 6 bases and the V segment lost 1 base, leaving 10 bases of the junction unmatched. The CDR3 extends over 17 amino acids. CDR3 in amino acids: CASSLGIPGLATNIQYF. DNA of the CDR3: TGTGCCAGCAGCTTAGGGATACCGGGACTAGCTACAAACATTCAGTACTTC.

Here the CDR3 reads CASSLVTLRSSNEQFF. The DNA of the CDR3 is TGTGCCAGCAGCTTAGTTACATTACGAAGCTCCAATGAGCAGTTCTTC. The gene calls are TRBV7-2 and TRBJ2-1; D remains unclear. CDR1 SGHTA and CDR2 FQGNSA come from the germline V gene. The ends were cut back, 1 base at V and 6 bases at J, with 16 bases in the middle. The CDR3 loop spans 16 amino acids.

The V call is TRBV2, the J call TRBJ2-5, with D perhaps TRBD1 or TRBD2 (5 bases each). The CDR3 sequence is 13 residues long. Per the germline V gene, CDR1 is SNHLY and CDR2 is FYNNEI. V lost 6 bases and J 4 bases, leaving 12 bases between the germline ends. The CDR3 spells CASRWDPSETQYF. The CDR3 DNA follows: TGTGCCAGCAGATGGGACCCTTCAGAGACCCAGTACTTC.

The CDR3 protein is CASGFLDRGGSPLHF. The CDR3 bases are TGTGCTAGTGGTTTCTTGGACAGGGGAGGTTCACCCCTCCACTTT. The chain links TRBV12-5 to TRBJ1-6, with TRBD1 identical over 9 bases. Trimming took 3 bases from V and 9 from J; bases not matched to a gene: 6. The germline V gene encodes CDR1 LGHNT and CDR2 FRNRAP. The CDR3 loop spans 15 amino acids. Based on the CDR3 plus reference TRBV12-5 and TRBJ1-6, the full variable domain is DARVTQTPRHKVTEMGQEVTMRCQPILGHNTVFWYRQTMMQGLELLAYFRNRAPLDDSGMPKDRFSAEMPDATLATLKIQPSEPRDSAVYFCASGFLDRGGSPLHFGNGTRLTVT.

This chain uses TRBV7-3 with TRBJ2-1; 8 bases agree with TRBD2. The V gene end was trimmed by 2 bases and the J gene end by 6 bases; junction bases not matched to a gene: 9. CDR1 is SGHTA and CDR2 is FQGTGA in the germline V gene. The CDR3 runs 16 residues. In DNA, the CDR3 is TGTGCCAGCAGCTTAGGGGCGGGAGGAACCCGCAATGAGCAGTTCTTC. This codes for CASSLGAGGTRNEQFF.

The chain combines TRBV5-4 with TRBJ2-3; 12 bases are shared with TRBD2. V lost 4 bases, J lost 3 bases, and 6 bases stayed unmatched. Germline values: CDR1 SGHNT, CDR2 YYREEE (reference sequence). The CDR3 totals 16 residues. The CDR3 loop is CASSTRTSGMTDTQYF. CDR3 nucleotide sequence: TGTGCCAGCAGCACCAGGACTAGCGGGATGACAGATACGCAGTATTTT.

The chain is built from TRBV28 and TRBJ2-7; tentatively, D is TRBD2 (6 bases). V was pared by 5 bases and J by 5 bases, with 13 bases between. The germline V gene has CDR1 MDHEN and CDR2 SYDVKM. The CDR3 has 13 amino acids. CDR3 bases: TGTGCCAGCAGTCTCGGGAGTATTCACGAGCAGTACTTC. Its protein is CASSLGSIHEQYF.

The V gene is TRBV5-4, the J gene TRBJ2-2; 7 nucleotides align to TRBD2. CDR3 length: 15 residues. Germline lookup yields CDR1 SGHNT and CDR2 YYREEE (reference sequence). The J segment lost 4 bases and the V segment lost 2 bases, leaving 5 bases of the junction unmatched. CDR3 residues: CASSFSGGGTGELFF. CDR3 bases: TGTGCCAGCAGCTTTTCGGGGGGAGGCACCGGGGAGCTGTTTTTT.

The genes are TRBV7-2 and TRBJ1-3; perhaps TRBD1 as D (6 bases). CDR3 length: 17 residues. V was shortened by 5 bases and J by 0 bases, with 17 bases between the two germline ends. Germline assignment: CDR1 SGHTA and CDR2 FQGNSA. CDR3 nucleotide sequence: TGTGCCAGCAGCGCCCGGGACACGACCCTCTCTGGAAACACCATATATTTT. Translated, it gives CASSARDTTLSGNTIYF.

This chain joins TRBV29-1 and TRBJ2-3; 8 bases fit TRBD2. CDR1 is SQVTM, CDR2 ANQGSEA, per germline. V shed 7 bases and J 6 bases; nucleotides not matched to a gene: 9. The CDR3 has 13 residues. In nucleotides, the CDR3 is TGCAGCGCCGATATAGCGGGAATCGATACGCAGTATTTT. This encodes CSADIAGIDTQYF.

The chain is built from TRBV6-2 or TRBV6-3 and TRBJ2-5; 11 bases match TRBD1. The V gene's germline CDR1 is MNHEY and CDR2 SVGEGT. Trimming took 2 bases from V and 5 from J; bases not matched to a gene: 7. This CDR3 contains 16 residues. The CDR3 bases are TGTGCCAGCAGTTACCCTGGGACAGGGGGGTGGGAGACCCAGTACTTC. This encodes CASSYPGTGGWETQYF.

CDR3 amino acids: CASSFDRVQETQYF. The CDR3 nucleotides read TGTGCCAGCAGCTTTGACAGGGTCCAAGAGACCCAGTACTTC. This rearrangement joins TRBV7-2 to TRBJ2-5, with 7 nucleotides matching TRBD1. CDR3 length equals 14 residues. CDR1 and CDR2 from the germline V gene are SGHTA and FQGNSA. V lost 3 bases, J lost 1 base, and 2 bases stayed unmatched.

The chain links TRBV5-4 to TRBJ2-2; the D gene is possibly TRBD1 (6 bases). Deletions cut 1 base from V and 4 bases from J, with 8 bases between. Germline V gene sequence: CDR1 SGHNT, CDR2 YYREEE (reference sequence). The length of the CDR3 is 14 residues. In nucleotides, the CDR3 is TGTGCCAGCAGCTTGCAGGGGCGCACCGGGGAGCTGTTTTTT. Translation gives CASSLQGRTGELFF.

CDR3 protein: CASSYEAGGPGDIQYF. In nucleotides, the CDR3 is TGTGCCAGCAGTTACGAGGCGGGAGGGCCGGGGGACATTCAGTACTTC. The V and J genes are TRBV6-2 or TRBV6-3 and TRBJ2-4, with TRBD2 matching 9 bases. This CDR3 is built from 16 residues. Germline V gives CDR1 MNHEY, CDR2 SVGEGT. V lost 2 bases, J lost 8 bases, and 10 bases stayed unmatched.

The chain uses TRBV6-5 and TRBJ1-5; D unresolved. The ends were cut back, 0 bases at V and 7 bases at J, with 13 bases in the middle. The CDR3 has 15 amino acids. Germline CDR1 reads MNHEY; CDR2 reads SVGAGI. The CDR3, as DNA: TGTGCCAGCAGTTACTCGCGCGATTCACCACAGCCCCAGCATTTT. Translated, it gives CASSYSRDSPQPQHF.

The V call is TRBV19, the J call TRBJ1-4; D remains ambiguous. CDR3 length equals 17 residues. Per germline, CDR1 LNHDA and CDR2 SQIVND (reference sequence). V lost 3 bases and J lost 0, with 14 bases in between. CDR3 DNA: TGTGCCAGTAGTATCCCAGGAGATCCTACAACTAATGAAAAACTGTTTTTT. Translating it yields CASSIPGDPTTNEKLFF.

In DNA form, the CDR3 reads TGTGCCAGCAGCCGACACCCCCCAGGGGCCTCCTATAATTCACCCCTCCACTTT. Translating it yields CASSRHPPGASYNSPLHF. The chain combines TRBV6-6 with TRBJ1-6; the D gene is possibly TRBD1 (6 bases). Germline V CDR1 and CDR2: MNHNY, SVGAGI (reference sequence). V lost 6 bases to trimming and J lost 0 bases, with 18 bases between them. The CDR3 contains 18 residues.

The rearrangement joins TRBV6-6 to TRBJ2-2, with D perhaps given as TRBD1 or TRBD2 (5 bases each). CDR3 length: 14 residues. Germline V CDR1 and CDR2: MNHNY, SVGAGI (reference sequence). V lost 11 bases and J lost 7, with 20 bases in between. The CDR3 DNA is TGTGCCTCCGGGGCAGGGCCTTCAGGCGGGGAGCTGTTTTTT. It codes for CASGAGPSGGELFF.

The chain uses TRBV21-1 and TRBJ1-4. TRBV21-1 represents a pseudogene. The CDR3 is 13 amino acids. The CDR3 coding sequence is TGTGCCAGCAGCAAACGGAGGGCTGAAAAACTGTTTTTT. It specifies CASSKRRAEKLFF.

V is TRBV7-8 and J is TRBJ2-1, with 7 positions matching TRBD2. The V and J ends lost 1 base and 3 bases, in that order; junction bases with no gene match: 6. Germline-derived CDR1 and CDR2 are SGHVS and FQNEAQ. The CDR3 is made up of 16 amino acids. The CDR3 DNA sequence: TGTGCCAGCAGCTTAGGCGGCGGGAGCGTCTACAATGAGCAGTTCTTC. It codes for CASSLGGGSVYNEQFF.

This CDR3 is CSVTTGGTEAFF. As DNA, the CDR3 is TGCAGCGTGACGACAGGGGGCACTGAAGCTTTCTTT. The chain is built from TRBV29-1 and TRBJ1-1; TRBD1 aligns across 9 bases. The length of the CDR3 is 12 residues. Germline V lookup: CDR1 SQVTM, CDR2 ANQGSEA. V dropped 6 bases and J dropped 4; count of bases not matched to a gene: 3.

The CDR3 DNA reads TGTGCCAGCAGTTCGAAGGGGACTCAGCCCCAGCATTTT. It codes for CASSSKGTQPQHF. V usage is TRBV12-3 or TRBV12-4 and J usage is TRBJ1-5; tentatively, D is TRBD1 (5 bases). Between the trimmed V and J ends, which lost 4 bases and 6 bases, there was a span of 10 bases. The CDR3 length is 13 residues.

The chain has TRBV19 and TRBJ1-5; 7 nucleotides agree with TRBD1. This CDR3 is built from 15 residues. CDR1 is LNHDA and CDR2 is SQIVND in the germline V gene (reference sequence). V gave up 3 bases and J gave up 4 bases; unmatched junction bases: 6. In DNA form, the CDR3 reads TGTGCCAGTAGTATCCGACAGGGTCAAAATCAGCCCCAGCATTTT. This sequence encodes CASSIRQGQNQPQHF.

The chain has TRBV3-1 (or the pseudogene TRBV3-2) and TRBJ2-2; D gene ambiguous. The CDR3 has 13 amino acids. V lost 4 bases, J lost 3 bases, and 6 bases lay in between. CDR1 is LGHDT and CDR2 is YNNKEL in the germline V gene (reference sequence). CDR3 sequence: CASSRGDTGELFF. The CDR3, as DNA: TGTGCCAGCAGCCGTGGGGACACCGGGGAGCTGTTTTTT.

The V call is TRBV3-1 (or the pseudogene TRBV3-2), the J call TRBJ2-7; 8 bases line up with TRBD2. Trimming removed 3 bases from V and 6 bases from J; junction bases left unmatched: 13. Germline V gene data show CDR1 as LGHDT and CDR2 as YNNKEL (reference sequence). The CDR3 runs 16 residues. The CDR3 sequence is CASSHQMGAGVREQYF. DNA for the CDR3: TGTGCCAGCAGCCATCAGATGGGAGCGGGAGTACGCGAGCAGTACTTC.

This chain joins TRBV5-1 and TRBJ2-3; TRBD2 matches at 8 bases. This CDR3 has 19 amino acids. Germline values: CDR1 SGHRS, CDR2 YFSETQ. The J segment lost 0 bases and the V segment lost 0 bases, leaving 12 bases of the junction unmatched. CDR3 sequence (DNA): TGCGCCAGCAGCTTGGCCGCAGGAGTTAGCGGGACTAGCACAGATACGCAGTATTTT. It is translated as CASSLAAGVSGTSTDTQYF.